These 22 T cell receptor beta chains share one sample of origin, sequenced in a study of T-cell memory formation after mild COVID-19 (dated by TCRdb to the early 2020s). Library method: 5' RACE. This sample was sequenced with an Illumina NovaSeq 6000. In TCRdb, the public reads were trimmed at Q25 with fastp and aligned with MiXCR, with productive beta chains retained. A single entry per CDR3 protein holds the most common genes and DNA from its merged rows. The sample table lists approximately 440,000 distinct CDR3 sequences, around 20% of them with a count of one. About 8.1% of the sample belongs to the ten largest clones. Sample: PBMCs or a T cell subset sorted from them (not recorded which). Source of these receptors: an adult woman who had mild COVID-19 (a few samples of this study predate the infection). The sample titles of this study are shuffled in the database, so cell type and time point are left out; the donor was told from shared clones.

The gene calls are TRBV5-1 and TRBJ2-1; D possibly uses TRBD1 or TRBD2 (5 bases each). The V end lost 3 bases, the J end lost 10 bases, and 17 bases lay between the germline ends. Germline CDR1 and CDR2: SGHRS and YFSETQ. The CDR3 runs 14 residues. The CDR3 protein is CASSSHWGWGEQFF. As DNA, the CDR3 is TGCGCCAGCAGCTCCCACTGGGGGTGGGGCGAGCAGTTCTTC.

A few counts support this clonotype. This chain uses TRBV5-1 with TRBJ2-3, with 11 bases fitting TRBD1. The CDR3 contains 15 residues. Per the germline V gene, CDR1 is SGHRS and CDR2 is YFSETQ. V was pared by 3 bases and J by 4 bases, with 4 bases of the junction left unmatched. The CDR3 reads CASSWTGGVADTQYF. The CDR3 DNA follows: TGCGCCAGCAGCTGGACAGGGGGCGTCGCAGATACGCAGTATTTT.

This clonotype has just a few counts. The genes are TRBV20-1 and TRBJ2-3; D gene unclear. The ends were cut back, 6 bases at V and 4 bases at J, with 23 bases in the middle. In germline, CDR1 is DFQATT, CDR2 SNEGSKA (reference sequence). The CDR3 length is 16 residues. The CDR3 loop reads CSARRLGHSAADTQYF. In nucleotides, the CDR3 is TGCAGTGCCCGACGTTTAGGGCATTCGGCGGCAGATACGCAGTATTTT.

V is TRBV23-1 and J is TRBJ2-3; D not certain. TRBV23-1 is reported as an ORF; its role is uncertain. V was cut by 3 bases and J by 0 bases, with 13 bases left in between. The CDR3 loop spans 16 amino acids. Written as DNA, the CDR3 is TGCGCCAGCAGTCAGTACCCTTCTCGGAGCACAGATACGCAGTATTTT. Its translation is CASSQYPSRSTDTQYF.

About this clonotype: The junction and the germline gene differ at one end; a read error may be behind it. The CDR3 loop reads CSSSRRGGGVEQYF. Here the CDR3 DNA reads TGTTCCAGCAGCCGTCGGGGAGGAGGGGTCGAGCAGTACTTC. The chain carries TRBV7-2 and TRBJ2-7; D may be TRBD2 (6 bases). The CDR3 runs 14 residues. Germline lookup yields CDR1 SGHTA and CDR2 FQGNSA.

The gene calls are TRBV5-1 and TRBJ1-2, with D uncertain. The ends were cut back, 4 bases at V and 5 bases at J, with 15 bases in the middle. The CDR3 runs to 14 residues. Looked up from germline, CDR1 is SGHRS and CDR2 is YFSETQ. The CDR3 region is CASSLSPELYGYTF. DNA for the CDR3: TGCGCCAGCAGCCTAAGCCCTGAGTTGTATGGCTACACCTTC. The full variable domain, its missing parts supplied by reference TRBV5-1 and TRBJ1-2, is KAGVTQTPRYLIKTRGQQVTLSCSPISGHRSVSWYQQTPGQGLQFLFEYFSETQRNKGNFPGRFSGRQFSNSRSEMNVSTLELGDSALYLCASSLSPELYGYTFGSGTRLTVV.

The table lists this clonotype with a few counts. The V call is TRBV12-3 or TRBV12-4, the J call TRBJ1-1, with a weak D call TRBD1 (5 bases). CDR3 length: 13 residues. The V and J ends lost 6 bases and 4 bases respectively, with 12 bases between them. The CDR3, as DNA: TGTGCCAGCAGCGCTCGCGGGGGCACTGAAGCTTTCTTT. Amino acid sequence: CASSARGGTEAFF.

In DNA, the CDR3 is TGTGCCTGGAATACGGGAGATGCAACTAATGAAAAACTGTTTTTT. It encodes CAWNTGDATNEKLFF. The chain is built from TRBV30 and TRBJ1-4; D remains ambiguous. CDR3 size: 15 residues. Trimming left V 4 bases short and J 0 bases short, with 12 bases between. Germline assignment: CDR1 GTSNPN and CDR2 SVGIG (reference sequence).

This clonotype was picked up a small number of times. The CDR3 DNA reads TGTGCCAGCAGCTTTCCTGGGACAGGGACAGATACGCAGTATTTT. As protein: CASSFPGTGTDTQYF. The chain joins TRBV7-9 to TRBJ2-3, with 9 bases identical to TRBD1. Germline-derived CDR1 and CDR2 are SEHNR and FQNEAQ (reference sequence). V shed 3 bases and J 3 bases; nucleotides not matched to a gene: 4. This CDR3 spans 15 amino acids. The whole variable domain, remainder taken from reference TRBV7-9 and TRBJ2-3, is DTGVSQNPRHKITKRGQNVTFRCDPISEHNRLYWYRQTLGQGPEFLTYFQNEAQLEKSRLLSDRFSAERPKGSFSTLEIQRTEQGDSAMYLCASSFPGTGTDTQYFGPGTRLTVL.

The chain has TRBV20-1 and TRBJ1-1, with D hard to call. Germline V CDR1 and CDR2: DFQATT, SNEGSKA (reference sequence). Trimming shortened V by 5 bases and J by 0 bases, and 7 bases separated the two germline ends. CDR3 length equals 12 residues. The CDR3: CSASPMNTEAFF. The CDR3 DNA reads TGCAGTGCTTCACCGATGAACACTGAAGCTTTCTTT.

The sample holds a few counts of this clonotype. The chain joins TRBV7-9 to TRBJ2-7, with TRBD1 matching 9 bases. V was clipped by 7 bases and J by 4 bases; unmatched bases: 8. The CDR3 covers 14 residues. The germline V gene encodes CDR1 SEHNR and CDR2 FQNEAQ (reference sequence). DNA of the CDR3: TGTGCCAGCACCGTCCGGGACAGGGAATACGAGCAGTACTTC. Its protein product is CASTVRDREYEQYF. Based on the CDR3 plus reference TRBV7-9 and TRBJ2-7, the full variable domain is DTGVSQNPRHKITKRGQNVTFRCDPISEHNRLYWYRQTLGQGPEFLTYFQNEAQLEKSRLLSDRFSAERPKGSFSTLEIQRTEQGDSAMYLCASTVRDREYEQYFGPGTRLTVT.

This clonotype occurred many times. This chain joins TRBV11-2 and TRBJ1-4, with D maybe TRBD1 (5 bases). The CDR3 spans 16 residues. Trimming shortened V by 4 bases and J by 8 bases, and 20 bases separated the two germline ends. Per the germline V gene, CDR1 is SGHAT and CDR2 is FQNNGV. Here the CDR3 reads CASSSVLSGLSEKLFF. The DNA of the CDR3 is TGTGCCAGCAGCTCCGTTTTATCGGGGCTGAGCGAAAAACTGTTTTTT.

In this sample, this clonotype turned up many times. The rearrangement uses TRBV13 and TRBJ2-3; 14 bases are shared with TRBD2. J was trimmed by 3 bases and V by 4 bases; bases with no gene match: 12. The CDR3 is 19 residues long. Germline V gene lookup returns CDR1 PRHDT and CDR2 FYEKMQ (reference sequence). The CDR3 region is CASSSTVGTSGSSTDTQYF. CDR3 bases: TGTGCCAGCAGCTCTACAGTTGGGACTAGCGGGAGTTCTACAGATACGCAGTATTTT.

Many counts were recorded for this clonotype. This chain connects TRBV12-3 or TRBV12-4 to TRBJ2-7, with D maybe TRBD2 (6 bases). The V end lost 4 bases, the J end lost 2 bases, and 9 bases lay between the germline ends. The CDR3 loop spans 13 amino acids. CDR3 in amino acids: CASSSLAAYEQYF. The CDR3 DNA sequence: TGTGCCAGCAGTTCACTAGCTGCCTACGAGCAGTACTTC.

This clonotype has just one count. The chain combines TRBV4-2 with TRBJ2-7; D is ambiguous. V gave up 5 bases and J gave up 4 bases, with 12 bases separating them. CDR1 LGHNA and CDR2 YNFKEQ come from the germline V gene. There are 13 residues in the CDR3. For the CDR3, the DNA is TGTGCCAGCAGCGAACCCTACAGTTACGAGCAGTACTTC. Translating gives CASSEPYSYEQYF.

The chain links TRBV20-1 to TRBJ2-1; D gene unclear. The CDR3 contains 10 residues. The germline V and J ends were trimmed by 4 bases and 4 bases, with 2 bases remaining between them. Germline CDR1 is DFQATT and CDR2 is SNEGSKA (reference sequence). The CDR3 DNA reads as TGCAGTGCTACTTACAATGAGCAGTTCTTC. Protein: CSATYNEQFF.

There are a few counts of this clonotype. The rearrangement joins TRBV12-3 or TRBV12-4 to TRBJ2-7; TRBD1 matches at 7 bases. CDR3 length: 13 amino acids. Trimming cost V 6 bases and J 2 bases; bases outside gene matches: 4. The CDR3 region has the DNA TGTGCCAGCAGGGGACAGCTTCCCTACGAGCAGTACTTC. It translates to CASRGQLPYEQYF.

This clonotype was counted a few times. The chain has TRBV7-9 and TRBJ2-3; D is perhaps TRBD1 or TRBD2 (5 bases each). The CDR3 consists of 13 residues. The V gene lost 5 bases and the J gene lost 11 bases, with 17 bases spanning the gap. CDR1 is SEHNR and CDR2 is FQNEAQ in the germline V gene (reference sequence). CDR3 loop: CASSRDPPGGQYF. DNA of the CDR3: TGTGCCAGCAGCAGGGACCCCCCCGGAGGGCAGTATTTT.

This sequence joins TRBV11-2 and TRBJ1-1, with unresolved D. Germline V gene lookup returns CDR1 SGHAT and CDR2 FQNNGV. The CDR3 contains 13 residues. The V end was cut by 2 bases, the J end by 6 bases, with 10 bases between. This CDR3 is CASSLRSSSEAFF. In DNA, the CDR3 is TGTGCCAGCAGCTTACGGTCATCCTCTGAAGCTTTCTTT.

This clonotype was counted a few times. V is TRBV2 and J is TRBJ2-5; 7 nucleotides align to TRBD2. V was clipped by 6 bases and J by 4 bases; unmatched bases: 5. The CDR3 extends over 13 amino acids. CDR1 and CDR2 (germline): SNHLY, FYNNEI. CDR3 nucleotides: TGTGCCAGCAGCAGGGAGGGCCCAGAGACCCAGTACTTC. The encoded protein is CASSREGPETQYF.

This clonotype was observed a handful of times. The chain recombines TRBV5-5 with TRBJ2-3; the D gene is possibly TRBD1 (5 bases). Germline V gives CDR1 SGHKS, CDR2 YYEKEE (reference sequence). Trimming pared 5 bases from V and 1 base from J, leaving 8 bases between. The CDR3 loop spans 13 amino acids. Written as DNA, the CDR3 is TGTGCCAGCAGGACACAGGGCACAGATACGCAGTATTTT. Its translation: CASRTQGTDTQYF.

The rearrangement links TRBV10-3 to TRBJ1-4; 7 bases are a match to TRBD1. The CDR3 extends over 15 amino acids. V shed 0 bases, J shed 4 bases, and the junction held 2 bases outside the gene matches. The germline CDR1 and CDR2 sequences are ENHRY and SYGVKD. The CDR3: CAISESPGGNEKLFF. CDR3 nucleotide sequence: TGTGCCATCAGTGAGTCGCCAGGGGGTAATGAAAAACTGTTTTTT.